This TCR beta chain was profiled in a study of T-cell reconstitution after alpha-beta-depleted transplantation in children. Study-wide results and caveats: High day-60 TCRbeta diversity in some patients came from surviving recipient T cells and thymic progenitors. Reportedly, only several hundred clones from non-depleted graft cells drove alpha-beta T-cell counts at about two months. From newly produced T cells came most of the T-cell counts and diversity one year after transplant.

TCRbeta library preparation incorporated unique molecular identifiers. One entry per CDR3 protein results from TCRdb running MiXCR on the PCR reads. The table includes hundreds of thousands of distinct CDR3 sequences, 10% to 15% detected once. This clonotype was observed many times. The antigen is not known. CDR3 length: 15 amino acids. Unmatched junction bases numbered 6, after V lost 5 bases and J lost 7 bases. This chain joins TRBV12-3 or TRBV12-4 and TRBJ2-1; 12 nucleotides align to TRBD2. The receptor was isolated from a male patient between 10 and 17 years old who had a stem cell transplant for acute myeloid leukemia, so the T cells may come from the graft donor. Sequenced material: PBMCs, mostly from graft donor cells, taken 360 days after TCRalphabeta/CD19-depleted stem cell transplant. In nucleotides, the CDR3 is TGTGCCAGCAGTCAAACTAGCGGGAGGTTAAATGAGCAGTTCTTC. Its protein is CASSQTSGRLNEQFF.